The 5 T cell receptor beta chains below were found in one sample sequenced in a study of blood T cell repertoires in COVID-19. Data came from immunoSEQ multiplex PCR; TCRdb stores just in-frame clones and leaves some out. The sample records over 200,000 clones, approximately 86% being singletons. Sequenced input: PBMCs or T cells enriched from blood (not recorded which). The receptor source for this set is a woman aged 25-40 years who had been exposed to COVID-19.

This chain connects TRBV6-6 to TRBJ2-7; TRBD1 matches 8 bases. Germline CDR1 reads MNHNY; CDR2 reads SVGAGI (reference sequence). The V and J ends lost 5 bases and 0 bases, in that order; junction bases with no gene match: 9. The CDR3 runs 16 residues. DNA for the CDR3: TGTGCCAGCAGTGCCCCCTGGACAGGGAGCTCCTACGAGCAGTACTTC. It is translated as CASSAPWTGSSYEQYF.

CDR3 nucleotide sequence: TGTGCCTGGGACAGACAGGGGAGCTCCTATAATTCACCCCTCCACTTT. The encoded protein is CAWDRQGSSYNSPLHF. The chain has TRBV30 and TRBJ1-6; 8 bases align to TRBD1. The J segment lost 0 bases and the V segment lost 5 bases, leaving 6 bases of the junction unmatched. The germline gives CDR1 GTSNPN, CDR2 SVGIG (reference sequence). The CDR3 is 16 amino acids.

CDR3 in amino acids: CASKRGGRNEQFF. The DNA of the CDR3 is TGTGCCAGCAAACGCGGGGGGCGTAATGAGCAGTTCTTC. V gene TRBV12-3 or TRBV12-4 combines with J gene TRBJ2-1; 8 bases line up with TRBD2. The V segment lost 7 bases and the J segment 7 bases; nucleotides outside the gene matches: 6. The CDR3 sequence is 13 residues long.

The chain uses TRBV6-1 and TRBJ1-1; 8 bases align to TRBD1. V dropped 3 bases and J dropped 0; count of bases not matched to a gene: 6. The CDR3 extends over 16 amino acids. Germline V lookup: CDR1 MNHNS, CDR2 SASEGT. CDR3 residues: CASSDARTGMNTEAFF. The CDR3 bases are TGTGCCAGCAGTGATGCCCGGACAGGGATGAACACTGAAGCTTTCTTT.

The chain employs TRBV20-1 and TRBJ2-3; 7 positions agree with TRBD2. This CDR3 contains 15 residues. V gave up 3 bases and J gave up 2 bases; unmatched junction bases: 8. From germline, CDR1 is DFQATT and CDR2 SNEGSKA (reference sequence). In nucleotides, the CDR3 is TGCAGTGCTAGTGGAGGCGGGGGAACCACAGATACGCAGTATTTT. It is translated as CSASGGGGTTDTQYF.